The clone carrying this T cell receptor beta chain was seen a few times. What it binds is not known. Unique molecular identifiers were present on cDNA, and template switching added a universal primer site. TCRdb re-analysed the 5' RACE reads in MiXCR, keeping a single row per CDR3 protein. The profile shows about 240,000 distinct CDR3 sequences, over 9.5% of them singletons. The sample is drawn from a study of identical twins. The study's findings and limits: The study found that models underestimated out-of-frame TCR alpha sharing in monozygotic twins. Zero-insertion analyses might be partly confounded by invariant T cells like MAIT and iNKT. Insertions were reduced in abundant cord blood beta clonotypes but not in memory repertoires.

The CDR3 runs to 14 residues. The germline V gene encodes CDR1 SNHLY and CDR2 FYNNEI. V gave up 7 bases and J gave up 5 bases; unmatched junction bases: 8. These data also featured in a second study, about yellow fever vaccine responses in identical twins.

The TCR originated in a woman aged 18-29 years in good health. Material for sequencing was memory (CD45RO+) T cells sorted from blood. The chain recombines TRBV2 with TRBJ2-7, with TRBD2 identical over 10 bases. The CDR3 sequence: CASNGLAAANEQYF. The CDR3 DNA reads as TGTGCCAGCAATGGACTAGCGGCAGCCAACGAGCAGTACTTC.